Listed here is a single T cell receptor (beta chain). As originally analysed: Estimation of nucleated cell counts was performed using reference gene primer amplification. Method: immunoSEQ multiplex PCR; TCRdb's copy keeps in-frame clones and lacks some. Clonal size and the V and J genes are those of that table, whereas D and trimming came from the DNA. The repertoire holds fewer than 250,000 clones, with 84% as singletons. The data stem from a study of blood T cell repertoires in COVID-19. The CDR3 contains 16 residues. V dropped 2 bases and J dropped 2 bases, with 15 bases sitting between them. Germline CDR1 and CDR2: MNHNY and SVGAGI (reference sequence).

The chain joins TRBV6-6 to TRBJ2-5, with D possibly TRBD2 on 6 matching bases. The sequence came from a woman of 80 years or more with COVID-19, enrolled during active disease. Input material: peripheral blood. The CDR3: CASSYGGDYGQETQYF. The DNA of the CDR3 is TGTGCCAGCAGTTACGGCGGGGATTATGGACAAGAGACCCAGTACTTC.